This is a list of T cell receptor beta chains from one sample in a study of T cell changes during pregnancy in multiple sclerosis. Assay: immunoSEQ multiplex PCR; the TCRdb copy retains only in-frame clones and omits some. Among roughly 52,000 clones listed, approximately 92% were seen once. Specimen: CD4+ T cells from peripheral blood mononuclear cells, collected in the third trimester of pregnancy. These TCRs come from a female donor with multiple sclerosis, enrolled in a pregnancy study. CDR3s include the opening cysteine and the closing phenylalanine or tryptophan. The order of the fields is J gene, CDR3 length, D gene, V gene, CDR3 protein. A D gene is named only where the DNA matches it firmly.

>TRBJ2-3|15|NA|TRBV4-1
CASSQDFAGTDTQYF
>TRBJ2-1|13|TRBD1|TRBV5-1
CASAGDSYNEQFF
>TRBJ1-2|13|TRBD1|TRBV5-1
CASSLEGAGGYTF
>TRBJ2-3|15|NA|TRBV7-2
CASSPDYGRGDTQYF
>TRBJ2-7|14|NA|TRBV28
CASSHRVLPYEQYF
>TRBJ2-6|15|NA|TRBV5-4
CASTPPSSGANVLTF
>TRBJ1-1|14|NA|TRBV27
CASSAGLANTEAFF
>TRBJ2-7|15|NA|TRBV6-5
CASSSPGRGSYEQYF
>TRBJ1-2|17|NA|TRBV5-1
CASSSGQGTQVIHGYTF
>TRBJ2-4|13|NA|TRBV6-4
CASSYDRYGIQYF
>TRBJ2-3|14|NA|TRBV13
CASSLGGRGDTQYF
>TRBJ2-5|16|TRBD2|TRBV6-1
CASSARLAGAQETQYF
>TRBJ1-4|14|NA|TRBV5-4
CASSLRGTNEKLFF
>TRBJ1-4|14|NA|TRBV2
CASSWSPRDEKLFF
>TRBJ1-2|15|TRBD1|TRBV7-9
CASSLQTGNYYGYTF
>TRBJ1-4|14|TRBD1|TRBV4-1
CASSQGQGGEKLFF
>TRBJ1-2|14|NA|TRBV28
CASSPWTVGYGYTF
>TRBJ1-3|15|TRBD1|TRBV5-6
CASSSGTVAGNTIYF
>TRBJ1-1|14|NA|TRBV6-5
CASRGRNLNTEAFF
>TRBJ1-5|17|TRBD1|TRBV27
CASSPWTGGNLNQPQHF
>TRBJ1-2|15|NA|TRBV5-1
CASSTYRRAADGYTF
>TRBJ2-3|19|TRBD2|TRBV15
CATSVNTVSASGRRDTQYF
>TRBJ1-4|15|NA|TRBV25-1
CASSDLGGGSEKLFF
>TRBJ2-7|15|TRBD1|TRBV5-4
CASSIGQGAAYEQYF
>TRBJ2-1|14|NA|TRBV4-1
CASSQFLENNEQFF
>TRBJ2-5|13|TRBD1|TRBV11-2
CASSRGQQETQYF